This record concerns one T cell receptor (beta chain) sequence. V trimming: 1 base; J trimming: 1 base; junction bases outside the gene matches: 3. The CDR3 spans 15 residues. CDR1 is SGHRS and CDR2 is YFSETQ in the germline V gene. Authors' processing steps: Nucleated cell number was recorded as an estimate derived from reference gene primer amplification. The method was immunoSEQ multiplex PCR; TCRdb's version includes in-frame clones alone and lacks a portion of them. Clonal size and the V and J genes are those of that table, whereas D and trimming came from the DNA. The profile covers about 190,000 clones, with less than 85% appearing a single time and more than 4.5% taken by the ten largest. This sample is part of a study of blood T cell repertoires in COVID-19. Across the whole study: Samples representing acute and convalescent COVID-19 were sourced from the United States, Italy and Spain. The cDNA or gDNA used as material had been derived from T cells, B-cell-depleted T cells, or PBMCs.

Cohort placement rested on clinical history that participants reported themselves. The receptor was isolated from a woman aged 55-69 years with acute COVID-19. Sequencing used PBMCs or T cells enriched from blood (not recorded which). The V call is TRBV5-1, the J call TRBJ2-5; TRBD2 aligns across 8 bases. CDR3 region: CASSLPGGAQETQYF. As DNA, the CDR3 is TGCGCCAGCAGCTTGCCGGGGGGGGCCCAAGAGACCCAGTACTTC. The entire variable domain, with the rest obtained from reference TRBV5-1 and TRBJ2-5, is as follows: KAGVTQTPRYLIKTRGQQVTLSCSPISGHRSVSWYQQTPGQGLQFLFEYFSETQRNKGNFPGRFSGRQFSNSRSEMNVSTLELGDSALYLCASSLPGGAQETQYFGPGTRLLVL.